This TCR beta chain originates from a study of T cells in Graves' hyperthyroidism and ophthalmopathy (dated by TCRdb to between 2018 and 2020). Study-wide context: Peripheral blood was sampled at the time of initial diagnosis, prior to any treatment. TCR V-J signatures able to tell the groups apart were searched for in a discovery cohort of approximately 95 patients, of whom more than 40 had Graves' ophthalmopathy and about 55 had stable Graves' hyperthyroidism. Prospective prediction of ophthalmopathy was tested in an independent validation cohort of 18 to 20 hyperthyroidism patients and 17 patients who later progressed to ophthalmopathy. For training and testing, the 100 or so patients in the discovery cohort were randomly divided in a 7:3 ratio. The study also compared thyroid tissue and blood T-cell repertoires from roughly 6 Graves' hyperthyroidism patients. After sampling, hyperthyroidism patients received methimazole starting at 30 mg daily, and ophthalmopathy patients received high-dose intravenous methylprednisolone. The paper reports TCR Vbeta CDR3 sequencing of roughly 140 peripheral blood samples: some 44 ophthalmopathy, fewer than 85 hyperthyroidism and approximately 17 progressor patients.

V is cut by 2 bases and J by 2 bases, and the space between the germline ends is 6 bases. Its CDR3 holds 13 amino acids, cysteine through phenylalanine. The read is trimmed to its CDR3 DNA, 39 bases read in frame from base 1. Results the study describes overall, beyond this receptor: Ophthalmopathy was separated from stable hyperthyroidism by a 13 V-J signature model, with around 90% sensitivity and approximately 81% specificity obtained in cross-validation and 80%/75% obtained in testing. No statistical method was used to set the sample size in advance, and investigators knew the group allocation. In validation, the model predicted progression to ophthalmopathy a median of roughly 6.1 months before onset, with approximately 68% sensitivity and just under 75% specificity. Most expanded thyroid clonotypes (frequency above 0.001) were also found in blood, which suggests that blood repertoires may mirror thyroid immune responses.

This clonotype has a count of ten or more. Its target antigen remains unknown. No qualities accompany the bases; no much larger clone lies one base away. The TCR beta CDR3 regions were amplified from the RNA transcripts. A first-round RT-PCR of the TCR CDR3 used the HTBI primer set with the Qiagen OneStep RT-PCR kit. Libraries were constructed in a second round of multiplex PCR, after which size selection and purification were carried out. Libraries were sequenced paired-end with 100 bp reads on an Illumina HiSeq2000. For the original study's pipeline: SOAPnuke was used to process the raw data, removing reads that contained adapters or uncalled bases, had a mean Phred below 15, or lacked an exact match to the constant primer or identifier. COPE v1.2.5 was used to merge the high-quality paired reads, and each unique nucleotide sequence was defined as a clonotype. MiTCR v1.1 was used to align the clonotypes against IMGT TRBV, TRBD and TRBJ reference segments. Only V-J combinations with frequency above 0.0001, covering 99% to 99.2% of repertoires, were analysed. The TCS score was defined as the ratio of F50 (clonal expansion) to E x V (chaos), calculated using BLOSUM62-based TCRdist between CDR3 peptides within each V-J. Welch's t-statistics and random forest reduced roughly 530 V-J features to 10 to 15, which were used in a naive Bayes classifier (R e1071). TCRdb ran its own pipeline on the public reads, namely fastp trimming at Q25 and MiXCR clone calling, and kept in-frame beta chains. Rows with one shared CDR3 protein collapse into an entry with the most common genes and DNA. The V and J calls come from TCRdb's annotation, not from the publication. The sample records hundreds of thousands of distinct CDR3 sequences, 14% to 15% of which are singletons. Around 13% of the sample lies in the top ten.

In the ophthalmopathy patients, disease was moderately to severely active, with a Clinical Activity Score of 3 or more, a NOSPECS grade of 4 or more, and a duration of less than 3 months. Any patient with an uncontrolled infection, another autoimmune disease, pregnancy or lactation was excluded. Clinical symptoms, serum thyroxine and TRAb, thyroid ultrasound, and orbital computed tomography formed the basis for the diagnoses. PBMCs were separated from roughly 10 ml of fresh peripheral blood using Ficoll-Paque density gradient centrifugation. Total RNA was extracted with Trizol reagent, and quality was checked on an Agilent 2100 Bioanalyzer.

Recombination linked TRBV12-3 or TRBV12-4 to TRBJ1-1, with the D gene uncertain. Sequencing used blood. The TCR originated in a man between 18 and 29 years old with Graves' ophthalmopathy. In nucleotides, the sequence is TGTGCCAGCAGTTTACAAACCAACACTGAAGCTTTCTTT. Its product reads: CASSLQTNTEAFF.